This is a list of T cell receptor beta chains from one sample in a study of graft-versus-host responses after intestinal transplantation. Their recognized antigens are unknown. Repertoires were generated with immunoSEQ multiplex PCR, while TCRdb's copy carries only in-frame clones and drops some. The sample shows about 110,000 clones, roughly 92% of them seen only once. The sequencing here drew on unstimulated CD4+ T cells sorted from spleen or lymph node cells, taken before transplant. The receptors shown here come from a human donor who was the organ donor for an intestinal transplant. CDR3s include the opening cysteine and the closing phenylalanine or tryptophan. Each record gives: J gene, D gene, clone size, V gene, CDR3 DNA, CDR3 protein. A D gene is named only where the DNA matches it firmly. Not every row has a clone size; where given, it reads once, few, many or a size class.

TRBJ2-5 | - | - | TRBV7-8 | TGTGCCGGCAGCTTAAACAAAGAGACCCAGTACTTC | CAGSLNKETQYF
TRBJ2-7 | TRBD1 | - | TRBV6-4 | TGTGCCAGCAGTGAGGGGACAGGGGCTTCTCCTCACTACGAGCAGTACTTC | CASSEGTGASPHYEQYF
TRBJ1-3 | - | - | TRBV28 | TGTGCCAGCAGACTCTCTGGGGCCCAAAACACCATATATTTT | CASRLSGAQNTIYF
TRBJ2-2 | TRBD2 | - | TRBV29-1 | TGCAGCGTTGGGACTAGCGGGAGATTTAGGCGGGGAGCTGTTTTT | CSVGTSGRFRRGAVF
TRBJ1-5 | TRBD1 | - | TRBV28 | TGTGCCAGCAGTTTTGGAGGGGGCCGGTATCAGCCCCAGCATTTT | CASSFGGGRYQPQHF
TRBJ2-3 | TRBD2 | - | TRBV10-3 | TGTGCCATCAGTGACTTTGGGTTAGCGGGAGGCACAGATACGCAGTATTTT | CAISDFGLAGGTDTQYF
TRBJ2-2 | TRBD2 | once | TRBV28 | TGTGCCAGCAGTAACTGGGGGGGAGGCGGTAGGACCGGGGAGCTGTTTTTT | CASSNWGGGGRTGELFF
TRBJ2-7 | - | - | TRBV11-2 | TGTGCCAGCAGCTTATTGGGTGTCCCCCCCACCTACGAGCAGTACTTC | CASSLLGVPPTYEQYF
TRBJ2-7 | - | - | TRBV6-5 | TGTGCCAGCAGGTCGGACTTCTACGAGCAGTACTTC | CASRSDFYEQYF
TRBJ1-2 | - | - | TRBV7-2 | TGTGCCAGCAGCGGCGGGGGTTCGGTTTATGGCTACACCTTC | CASSGGGSVYGYTF
TRBJ1-1 | - | - | TRBV29-1 | TGCAGCGTGGCAGGGCAATGGGGCACTGAAGCTTTCTTT | CSVAGQWGTEAFF
TRBJ1-1 | - | - | TRBV6-1 | TGTGCCAGCAGTGAGACAGTCCCTCGGGGAGCTTTCTTT | CASSETVPRGAFF
TRBJ1-4 | - | - | TRBV6-1 | TGTGCCAGCAGTGAATTCGGGACCGAAAAACTGTTTTTT | CASSEFGTEKLFF
TRBJ1-2 | - | few | TRBV6-5 | TGTGCCAGCAGTTACAGGGGCTATGGCTACACCTTC | CASSYRGYGYTF
TRBJ1-2 | - | - | TRBV28 | TGTGCCAGCAGTTCCCTAGGGGCCTATGGCTACACCTTC | CASSSLGAYGYTF
TRBJ2-1 | - | - | TRBV28 | TGTGCCAGCAGTTTAGGGGGCAGGTATGAGCAGTTCTTC | CASSLGGRYEQFF
TRBJ1-2 | TRBD1 | - | TRBV10-3 | TGTGCCATCAGTTATTCCGGGACAGACTTCTATGGCTACACCTTC | CAISYSGTDFYGYTF
TRBJ2-1 | - | - | TRBV5-4 | TGTGCCAGCAGCTTGGGGGCCGGCAATGAGCAGTTCTTC | CASSLGAGNEQFF
TRBJ1-4 | - | - | TRBV6-6 | TGTGCCAGCAGTTCCCCGGGGGTAGGAGAAAAACTGTTTTTT | CASSSPGVGEKLFF
TRBJ2-7 | TRBD2 | - | TRBV7-6 | TGTGCCAGCAGCGGGGAACTAGCGGGAGACCCCTACGAGCAGTACTTC | CASSGELAGDPYEQYF
TRBJ1-5 | - | - | TRBV15 | TGTGCCACCAGCAGACAGTTTTATAGCAATCAGCCCCAGCATTTT | CATSRQFYSNQPQHF
TRBJ1-2 | - | - | TRBV30 | TGTGCCTGGAGTGTACTCCTGGACAGTCTCTATGGCTACACCTTC | CAWSVLLDSLYGYTF
TRBJ2-7 | TRBD2 | - | TRBV5-1 | TGCGCCAGCAGCCCTCAAATGCTAGCGGCCTTTCCCTACGAGCAGTACTTC | CASSPQMLAAFPYEQYF
TRBJ1-2 | - | - | TRBV7-3 | TGTGCCAGCAGCCCGAGGACTTGGGACGGAAGGAACTATGGCTACACCTTC | CASSPRTWDGRNYGYTF
TRBJ2-3 | TRBD1 | - | TRBV5-1 | TGCGCCAGCAGCTCAGGGGACAGGGGCACAGATACGCAGTATTTT | CASSSGDRGTDTQYF
TRBJ2-7 | - | - | TRBV9 | TGTGCCAGCAGCGTAGGACAGGGACTATACGAGCAGTACTTC | CASSVGQGLYEQYF
TRBJ2-7 | TRBD2 | few | TRBV6-6 | TGTGCCAGCATGTGGGCGGGAGGGGGGTACGAGCAGTACTTC | CASMWAGGGYEQYF
TRBJ1-1 | - | - | TRBV18 | TGTGCCAGCTCACCAAATTTCAGTACCACTGAAGCTTTCTTT | CASSPNFSTTEAFF
TRBJ2-3 | TRBD2 | - | TRBV6-5 | TGTGCCAGCAGTTTCCGGACTAGCGGGGCCACAGATACGCAGTATTTT | CASSFRTSGATDTQYF
TRBJ1-5 | - | - | TRBV6-1 | TGTGCCAGCAGTGAAGGGGGGATACGGCAGCCCCAGCATTTT | CASSEGGIRQPQHF
TRBJ2-3 | TRBD2 | once | TRBV9 | TGTGCCAGCAGCGCCACTAGCGGGAGGGATCCCACAGATACGCAGTATTTT | CASSATSGRDPTDTQYF
TRBJ1-1 | - | - | TRBV6-6 | TGTGCCAGCAGTTACGATAAAGTGAACACTGAAGCTTTCTTT | CASSYDKVNTEAFF
TRBJ1-2 | TRBD1 | - | TRBV7-9 | TGTGCCAGCAGCTCAGGGGGTGCTAACTATGGCTACACCTTC | CASSSGGANYGYTF
TRBJ2-7 | - | - | TRBV7-9 | TGTGCCAGCAGCCCCTCACCCTCCCTCGAGCAGTACTTC | CASSPSPSLEQYF
TRBJ1-2 | - | - | TRBV27 | TGTGCCAGCAGTTTGAGTAGCGCTTTCACAGGATCTTCTAACTATGGCTACACCTTC | CASSLSSAFTGSSNYGYTF
TRBJ2-3 | - | - | TRBV28 | TGTGCCAGCAGTTTACGGGATACGCAGTATTTT | CASSLRDTQYF
TRBJ2-1 | - | - | TRBV11-1 | TGTGCCAGCAGCCCGACCACCCCCCGGTTTCGCAATGAGCAGTTCTTC | CASSPTTPRFRNEQFF
TRBJ2-7 | TRBD2 | - | TRBV7-8 | TGTGCCAGCAGCCAAGGCCCCGGGACTAGCCAGCATGCCTACGAGCAGTACTTC | CASSQGPGTSQHAYEQYF
TRBJ2-5 | - | - | TRBV19 | TGTGCCAGTAGTATGACCGGCAGGGCCACGACCCAGTACTTC | CASSMTGRATTQYF
TRBJ1-4 | - | - | TRBV7-9 | TGTGCCAGCAGCCGCGTAACACTTGCAACTAATGAAAAACTGTTTTTT | CASSRVTLATNEKLFF
TRBJ2-2 | - | - | TRBV5-4 | TGTGCCAGCAGCTTGGACAGGATGAACACCGGGGAGCTGTTTTTT | CASSLDRMNTGELFF
TRBJ2-5 | TRBD2 | - | TRBV29-1 | TGCAGCGTTGGGCGGGAGGAGACCCAGTACTTC | CSVGREETQYF
TRBJ1-2 | - | - | TRBV5-1 | TGCGCCAGCAGCGCAGAAAACTATGGCTACACCTTC | CASSAENYGYTF
TRBJ1-1 | TRBD1 | - | TRBV7-9 | TGTGCCAGCAGCTTAACGAGGACAGGGCTGAACACTGAAGCTTTCTTT | CASSLTRTGLNTEAFF
TRBJ2-1 | - | once | TRBV5-1 | TGCGCCAGCAGCTTATCGGGAAGCGGGCCCGTCCTCAATGAGCAGTTCTTC | CASSLSGSGPVLNEQFF
TRBJ2-5 | TRBD2 | - | TRBV5-1 | TGCGCCTCCGCAGAGGGGCGGGAGGGGGAGACCCAGTACTTC | CASAEGREGETQYF
TRBJ1-3 | - | - | TRBV12-5 | TGTGCTAGTGGTTTTCAAGGGGGGCCAATCTCTGGAAACACCATATATTTT | CASGFQGGPISGNTIYF
TRBJ1-6 | TRBD1 | - | TRBV12-5 | TGTGCTAGTGGTTTGGTCATCCGGGACAGGATATCACCCCTCCACTTT | CASGLVIRDRISPLHF
TRBJ1-2 | - | once | TRBV29-1 | TGCAGCGTTAGCAGGGACTATGGCTACACCTTC | CSVSRDYGYTF
TRBJ2-4 | TRBD2 | - | TRBV4-1 | TGCGCCAGCAGCCCAGGACTAGCAGGAGGGTTAGCCAAAAACATTCAGTACTTC | CASSPGLAGGLAKNIQYF